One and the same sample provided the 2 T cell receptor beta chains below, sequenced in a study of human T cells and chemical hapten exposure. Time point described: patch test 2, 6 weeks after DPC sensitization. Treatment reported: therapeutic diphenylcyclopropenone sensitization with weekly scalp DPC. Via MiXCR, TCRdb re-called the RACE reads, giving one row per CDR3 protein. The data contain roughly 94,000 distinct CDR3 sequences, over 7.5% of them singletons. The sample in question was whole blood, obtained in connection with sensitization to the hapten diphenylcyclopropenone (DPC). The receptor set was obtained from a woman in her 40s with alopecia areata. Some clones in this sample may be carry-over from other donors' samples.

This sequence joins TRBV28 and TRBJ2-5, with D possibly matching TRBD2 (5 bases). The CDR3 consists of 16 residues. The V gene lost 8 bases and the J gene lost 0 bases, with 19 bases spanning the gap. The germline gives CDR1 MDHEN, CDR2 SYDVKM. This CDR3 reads CASRLRGRGYQETQYF. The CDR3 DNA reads TGTGCCAGCCGGCTGAGAGGGCGCGGCTACCAAGAGACCCAGTACTTC. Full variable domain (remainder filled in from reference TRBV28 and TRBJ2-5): DVKVTQSSRYLVKRTGEKVFLECVQDMDHENMFWYRQDPGLGLRLIYFSYDVKMKEKGDIPEGYSVSREKKERFSLILESASTNQTSMYLCASRLRGRGYQETQYFGPGTRLLVL.

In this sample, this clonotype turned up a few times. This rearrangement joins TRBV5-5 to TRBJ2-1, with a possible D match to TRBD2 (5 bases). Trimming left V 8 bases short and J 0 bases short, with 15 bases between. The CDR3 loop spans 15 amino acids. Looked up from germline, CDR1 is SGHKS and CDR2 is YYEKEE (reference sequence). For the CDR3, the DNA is TGTGCCAGTAACTCGGCGGGCTTCTCCTACAATGAGCAGTTCTTC. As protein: CASNSAGFSYNEQFF.